The 14 T cell receptor beta chains listed next were all sequenced from one sample in a study of Ad26.COV2.S vaccination and SARS-CoV-2 variants. The protocol was immunoSEQ multiplex PCR, while the TCRdb copy is restricted to in-frame clones and leaves out a portion. The repertoire has 300,000 to 450,000 clones, more than 75% of them found once; the top ten carry about 3.3%. Specified treatment: around 19 received Ad26.COV2.S at low or high dose, single or two shots; roughly five received placebo; per-sample allocation not given. Specimens were obtained on day 63 following the first vaccine or placebo injection. The sequencing used peripheral blood, collected in a trial of Ad26.COV2.S vaccine versus placebo. The receptors come from a person between 18 and 59 years old who received the Ad26.COV2.S COVID-19 vaccine or a placebo.

The chain recombines TRBV15 with TRBJ2-3; the D is unclear. The CDR3 totals 14 residues. Trimming took 8 bases from V and 1 from J, leaving 13 bases between them. Germline V gene data show CDR1 as LNHNV and CDR2 as YYDKDF (reference sequence). CDR3 loop: CATGQIGGTDTQYF. The DNA for the CDR3 is TGTGCCACCGGGCAGATCGGAGGCACAGATACGCAGTATTTT.

The rearrangement joins TRBV2 to TRBJ2-1; 10 positions agree with TRBD2. V lost 2 bases and J lost 4; bases outside the gene matches: 8. The CDR3 contains 17 residues. Germline V CDR1 and CDR2: SNHLY, FYNNEI. The CDR3 DNA is TGTGCCAGCAGTGAAAGGCTACTAGCGGGGAGATACAATGAGCAGTTCTTC. Translation gives CASSERLLAGRYNEQFF. Based on the CDR3 plus reference TRBV2 and TRBJ2-1, the full variable domain is EPEVTQTPSHQVTQMGQEVILRCVPISNHLYFYWYRQILGQKVEFLVSFYNNEISEKSEIFDDQFSVERPDGSNFTLKIRSTKLEDSAMYFCASSERLLAGRYNEQFFGPGTRLTVL.

This chain joins TRBV4-1 and TRBJ2-7, with 7 bases aligning to TRBD2. With V trimmed by 0 bases and J by 4 bases, 9 bases remained unmatched. The CDR3 totals 16 residues. Looked up from germline, CDR1 is MGHRA and CDR2 is YSYEKL. Here the CDR3 reads CASSQETSAGSYEQYF. CDR3 DNA: TGCGCCAGCAGCCAAGAAACTAGCGCGGGATCTTACGAGCAGTACTTC.

This chain uses TRBV20-1 with TRBJ1-5; unclear D gene. The CDR3 loop spans 11 amino acids. CDR1 DFQATT and CDR2 SNEGSKA come from the germline V gene (reference sequence). V was pared by 6 bases and J by 11 bases, with 14 bases between. CDR3 loop: CSATDALTQHF. DNA of the CDR3: TGCAGTGCCACGGACGCCCTGACCCAGCATTTT.

CDR3 in amino acids: CAWSSHPGQGTEAFF. DNA for the CDR3: TGTGCCTGGTCAAGTCATCCGGGACAGGGCACTGAAGCTTTCTTT. The V call is TRBV30, the J call TRBJ1-1, with 9 nucleotides matching TRBD1. V lost 5 bases to trimming and J lost 4 bases; unmatched junction nucleotides: 11. In germline, CDR1 is GTSNPN, CDR2 SVGIG (reference sequence). CDR3 length: 15 amino acids.

Comment on this clone: This same CDR3 is encoded by further DNA sequences in the sample. The rearrangement joins TRBV30 to TRBJ1-5; no clear D. V was clipped by 0 bases and J by 0 bases, with 3 bases between them. This CDR3 spans 13 amino acids. Germline assignment: CDR1 GTSNPN and CDR2 SVGIG (reference sequence). In DNA, the CDR3 is TGTGCCTGGAGTGTTGATAGCAATCAGCCCCAGCATTTT. Protein: CAWSVDSNQPQHF.

This clone was recorded only once. This chain joins TRBV5-1 and TRBJ2-2; TRBD1 aligns across 8 bases. CDR1 is SGHRS and CDR2 is YFSETQ in the germline V gene. Losses at the gene ends were 4 bases for V and 2 bases for J; bases not matched to a gene: 4. The CDR3 contains 15 residues. The CDR3 loop is CASSVGQGNTGELFF. In DNA, the CDR3 is TGCGCCAGCAGCGTTGGACAGGGAAACACCGGGGAGCTGTTTTTT.

The J gene is TRBJ2-7, the V gene TRBV5-1, with D hard to call. Looked up from germline, CDR1 is SGHRS and CDR2 is YFSETQ. V was pared by 0 bases and J by 3 bases, with 4 bases between. The CDR3 consists of 12 residues. The CDR3 DNA reads TGCGCCAGCAGCTTGGACCTCTACGAGCAGTACTTC. Protein product: CASSLDLYEQYF.

This clone appeared once. The genes are TRBV4-3 and TRBJ1-4, with D perhaps matching TRBD1 (5 bases). The CDR3 is made up of 16 amino acids. The ends were cut back, 4 bases at V and 0 bases at J, with 12 bases in the middle. Looked up from germline, CDR1 is LGHNA and CDR2 is YSLEER. The CDR3 region is CASSLSPTATNEKLFF. The CDR3 DNA sequence: TGCGCCAGCAGCCTAAGTCCGACAGCAACTAATGAAAAACTGTTTTTT.

V is TRBV20-1 and J is TRBJ2-7, with TRBD1 matching over 8 bases. CDR1 is DFQATT, CDR2 SNEGSKA, per germline (reference sequence). Trimming at V came to 3 bases and at J to 3 bases, leaving 7 bases not matched to a gene. The CDR3 is 14 amino acids. CDR3 sequence reads: CSASPRGLGYEQYF. CDR3 coding DNA: TGCAGTGCTAGTCCCAGGGGGCTTGGCTACGAGCAGTACTTC.

The chain links TRBV29-1 to TRBJ1-5, with D possibly being TRBD1 (6 bases). The CDR3 is made up of 13 amino acids. CDR1 SQVTM and CDR2 ANQGSEA come from the germline V gene. V was pared by 5 bases and J by 7 bases, with 15 bases between. The CDR3 here is CSVKTGPGQPQHF. The CDR3 nucleotides are TGCAGCGTTAAAACAGGGCCGGGGCAGCCCCAGCATTTT.

This clone was seen just once. The J gene is TRBJ2-7, the V gene TRBV7-9; 10 bases map to TRBD1. The CDR3 loop spans 14 amino acids. J was trimmed by 5 bases and V by 5 bases; bases with no gene match: 6. Per the germline V gene, CDR1 is SEHNR and CDR2 is FQNEAQ (reference sequence). CDR3 protein: CASSPRTGGDEQYF. For the CDR3, the DNA is TGTGCCAGCAGCCCGAGGACAGGGGGGGACGAGCAGTACTTC.

This clone was found many times. V and J are TRBV10-1 and TRBJ1-1, with a tentative D call TRBD1 (6 bases). The CDR3 totals 15 residues. V dropped 1 base and J dropped 1 base, with 10 bases sitting between them. Germline V gene lookup returns CDR1 WNHNN and CDR2 SYGVQD (reference sequence). Here the CDR3 reads CASSEFGGENTEAFF. CDR3 nucleotides: TGCGCCAGCAGTGAGTTCGGGGGCGAGAACACTGAAGCTTTCTTT.

The count of this clone is one. This sequence joins TRBV10-3 and TRBJ2-1; the D gene is possibly TRBD2 (6 bases). This CDR3 spans 14 amino acids. V lost 9 bases to trimming and J lost 4 bases, with 16 bases between them. Germline V CDR1 and CDR2: ENHRY, SYGVKD. The chain's CDR3 is CAISGVGVYNEQFF. The CDR3, as DNA: TGTGCCATTTCGGGGGTTGGGGTATACAATGAGCAGTTCTTC.